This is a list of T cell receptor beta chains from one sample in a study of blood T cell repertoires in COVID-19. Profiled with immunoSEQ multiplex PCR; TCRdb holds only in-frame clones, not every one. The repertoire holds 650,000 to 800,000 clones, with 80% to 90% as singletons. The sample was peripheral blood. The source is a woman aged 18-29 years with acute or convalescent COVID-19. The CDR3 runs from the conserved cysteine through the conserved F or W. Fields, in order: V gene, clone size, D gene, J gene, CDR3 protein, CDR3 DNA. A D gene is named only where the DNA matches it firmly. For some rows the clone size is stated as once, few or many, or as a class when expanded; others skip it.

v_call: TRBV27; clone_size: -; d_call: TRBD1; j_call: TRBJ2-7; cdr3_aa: CASRFGTVSHEQYF; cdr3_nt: TGTGCCAGCAGGTTCGGGACAGTAAGTCACGAGCAGTACTTC
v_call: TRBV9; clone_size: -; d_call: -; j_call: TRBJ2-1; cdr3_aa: CASSFSAGYNEQFF; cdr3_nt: TGTGCCAGCAGCTTTAGCGCTGGATACAATGAGCAGTTCTTC
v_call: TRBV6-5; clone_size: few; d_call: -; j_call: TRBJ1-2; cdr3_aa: CASSLSGHRYGYTF; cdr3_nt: TGTGCCAGCAGTTTGTCCGGACACCGCTATGGCTACACCTTC
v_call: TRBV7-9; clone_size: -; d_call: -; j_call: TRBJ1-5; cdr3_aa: CASSLAGGNQPQHF; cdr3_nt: TGTGCCAGCAGCTTGGCAGGGGGCAATCAGCCCCAGCATTTT
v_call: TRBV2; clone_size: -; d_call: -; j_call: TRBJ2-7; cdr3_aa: CASGPEYEQYF; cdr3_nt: TGTGCCAGCGGTCCAGAATACGAGCAGTACTTC
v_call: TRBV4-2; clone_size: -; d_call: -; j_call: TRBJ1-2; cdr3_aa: CASSQEEGEPIYGYTF; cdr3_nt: TGTGCCAGCAGCCAAGAAGAGGGCGAGCCGATCTATGGCTACACCTTC
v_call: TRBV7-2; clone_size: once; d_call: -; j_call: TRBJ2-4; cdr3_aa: CASSLRHRSPKNIQYF; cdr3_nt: TGTGCCAGCAGCTTAAGACACAGGAGCCCAAAAAACATTCAGTACTTC
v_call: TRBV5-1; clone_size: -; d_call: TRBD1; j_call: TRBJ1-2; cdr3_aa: CASRLVQGADYGYTF; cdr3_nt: TGCGCCAGCCGTCTTGTACAGGGGGCCGACTATGGCTACACCTTC
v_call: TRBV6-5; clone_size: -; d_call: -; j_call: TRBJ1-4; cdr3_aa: CASSSRTVSEKLFF; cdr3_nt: TGTGCCAGCAGTTCCCGGACAGTTTCGGAAAAACTGTTTTTT
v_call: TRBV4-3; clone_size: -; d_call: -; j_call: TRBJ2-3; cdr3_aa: CASSQETGDLADTQYF; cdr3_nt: TGCGCCAGCAGCCAGGAAACGGGGGACCTAGCAGATACGCAGTATTTT
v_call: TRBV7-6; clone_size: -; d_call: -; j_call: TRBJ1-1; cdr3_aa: CASSLELAGTEAFF; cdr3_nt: TGTGCCAGCAGCTTAGAACTGGCAGGCACTGAAGCTTTCTTT
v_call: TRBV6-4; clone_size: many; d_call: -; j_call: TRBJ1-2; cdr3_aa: CASSGTANYGYTF; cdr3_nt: TGTGCCAGCAGTGGGACAGCTAACTATGGCTACACCTTC
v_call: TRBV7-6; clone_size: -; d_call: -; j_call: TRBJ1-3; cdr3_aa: CASSTRPRGTGDTIYF; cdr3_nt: TGTGCCAGCAGCACGCGACCAAGGGGGACCGGCGACACCATATATTTT
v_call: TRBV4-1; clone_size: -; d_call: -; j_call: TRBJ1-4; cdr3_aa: CASSQEKGDGRRGGEKLFF; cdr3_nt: TGCGCCAGCAGCCAAGAGAAGGGGGACGGACGTCGCGGGGGCGAAAAACTGTTTTTT
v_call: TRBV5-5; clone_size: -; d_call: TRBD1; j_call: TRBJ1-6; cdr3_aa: CASSSLTGTGVSPLHF; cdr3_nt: TGTGCCAGCAGCTCGTTAACCGGGACAGGGGTTTCACCCCTCCACTTT
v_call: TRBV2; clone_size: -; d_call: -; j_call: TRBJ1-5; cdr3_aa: CASREQGSGYSNQPQHF; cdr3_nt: TGTGCCAGCAGAGAACAGGGTTCCGGTTATAGCAATCAGCCCCAGCATTTT
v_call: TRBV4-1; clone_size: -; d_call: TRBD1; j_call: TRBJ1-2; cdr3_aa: CASSQEWTGDGYTF; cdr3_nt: TGCGCCAGCAGCCAAGAGTGGACAGGGGACGGCTACACCTTC
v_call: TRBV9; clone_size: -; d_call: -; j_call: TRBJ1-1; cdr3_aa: CASSVVKNTEAFF; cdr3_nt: TGTGCCAGCAGCGTAGTCAAGAACACTGAAGCTTTCTTT
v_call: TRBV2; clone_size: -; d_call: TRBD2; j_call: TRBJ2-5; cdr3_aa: CASSDRGRQETQYF; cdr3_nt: TGTGCCAGCAGTGACCGCGGGAGACAAGAGACCCAGTACTTC
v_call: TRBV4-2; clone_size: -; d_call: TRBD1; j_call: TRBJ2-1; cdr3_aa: CASSQDSDRGKFF; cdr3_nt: TGTGCCAGCAGCCAAGATTCAGACAGGGGGAAGTTCTTC
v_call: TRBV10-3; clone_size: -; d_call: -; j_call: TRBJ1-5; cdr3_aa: CAISESTAAIGQPQHF; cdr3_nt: TGTGCCATCAGTGAGTCGACGGCGGCGATCGGTCAGCCCCAGCATTTT
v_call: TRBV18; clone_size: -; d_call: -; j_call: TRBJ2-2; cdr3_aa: CASARGTGELFF; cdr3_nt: TGTGCCAGCGCAAGGGGAACCGGGGAGCTGTTTTTT
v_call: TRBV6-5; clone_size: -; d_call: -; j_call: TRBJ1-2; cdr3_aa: CASSYRDTRGHGYTF; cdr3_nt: TGTGCCAGCAGTTACAGAGACACAAGGGGCCATGGCTACACCTTC
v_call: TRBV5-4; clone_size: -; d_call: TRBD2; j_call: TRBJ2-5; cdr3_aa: CASSLLDSGTQETQYF; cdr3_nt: TGTGCCAGCAGCTTGTTGGATAGCGGGACCCAAGAGACCCAGTACTTC
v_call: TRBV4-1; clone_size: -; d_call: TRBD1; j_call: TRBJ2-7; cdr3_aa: CASSQPGQGTYEQYF; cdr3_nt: TGCGCCAGCAGCCAACCGGGACAGGGGACCTACGAGCAGTACTTC
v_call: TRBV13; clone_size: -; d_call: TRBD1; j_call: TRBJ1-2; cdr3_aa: CASSQGASGYTF; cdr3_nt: TGTGCCAGCTCACAGGGGGCCTCTGGCTACACCTTC
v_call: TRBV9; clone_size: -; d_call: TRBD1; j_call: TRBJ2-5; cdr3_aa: CASSPMTGFGETQYF; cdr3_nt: TGTGCCAGCAGCCCCATGACAGGGTTTGGGGAGACCCAGTACTTC
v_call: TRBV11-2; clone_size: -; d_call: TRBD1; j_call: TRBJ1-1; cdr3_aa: CASSLGDRGEAFF; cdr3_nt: TGTGCCAGCAGCTTAGGGGACAGGGGTGAAGCTTTCTTT
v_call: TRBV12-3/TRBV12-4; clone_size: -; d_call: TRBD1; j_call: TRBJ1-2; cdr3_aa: CASTIDRVGGYTF; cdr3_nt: TGTGCCAGCACTATTGACAGGGTAGGGGGCTACACCTTC
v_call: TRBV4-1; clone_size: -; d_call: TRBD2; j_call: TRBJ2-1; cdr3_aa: CASSYLGGLNNEQFF; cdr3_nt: TGCGCCAGCAGCTACCTGGGGGGGTTAAACAATGAGCAGTTCTTC
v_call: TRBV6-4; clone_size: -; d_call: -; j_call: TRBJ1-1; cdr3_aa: CASRAQQGSYRAFF; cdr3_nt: TGTGCCAGCAGAGCCCAACAGGGATCCTACCGAGCTTTCTTT
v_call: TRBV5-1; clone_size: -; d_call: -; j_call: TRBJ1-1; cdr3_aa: CASSFQENTEAFF; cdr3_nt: TGCGCCAGCAGCTTCCAGGAGAACACTGAAGCTTTCTTT
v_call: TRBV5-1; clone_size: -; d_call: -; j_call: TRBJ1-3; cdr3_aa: CASCDGLSGNTIYF; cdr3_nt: TGCGCCAGCTGCGATGGGCTGTCTGGAAACACCATATATTTT
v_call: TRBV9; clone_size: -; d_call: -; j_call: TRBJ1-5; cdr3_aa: CASSAGHSNQPQHF; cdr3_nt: TGTGCCAGCAGCGCGGGACACAGCAATCAGCCCCAGCATTTT
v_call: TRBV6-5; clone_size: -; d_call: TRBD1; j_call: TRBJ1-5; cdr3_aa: CATRDRDGQPQHF; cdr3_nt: TGTGCCACCCGAGACAGGGACGGGCAGCCCCAGCATTTT
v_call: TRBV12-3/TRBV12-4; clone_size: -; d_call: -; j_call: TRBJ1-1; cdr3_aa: CASSRTALGEAFF; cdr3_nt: TGTGCCAGCAGTAGGACTGCCTTGGGAGAAGCTTTCTTT
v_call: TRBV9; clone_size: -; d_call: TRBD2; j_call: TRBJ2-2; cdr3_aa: CASSVIAGVNTGELFF; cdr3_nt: TGTGCCAGCAGCGTAATAGCGGGGGTCAACACCGGGGAGCTGTTTTTT
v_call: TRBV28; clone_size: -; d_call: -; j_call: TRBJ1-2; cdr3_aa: CASSLLSPRGNYGYTF; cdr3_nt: TGTGCCAGCAGTTTATTAAGCCCGCGGGGGAACTATGGCTACACCTTC
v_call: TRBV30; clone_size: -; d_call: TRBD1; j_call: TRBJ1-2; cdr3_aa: CAWSEQGAYYGYTF; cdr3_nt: TGTGCCTGGAGCGAACAGGGGGCTTACTATGGCTACACCTTC
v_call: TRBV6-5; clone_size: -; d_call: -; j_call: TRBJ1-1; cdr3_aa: CASINRALMNTEAFF; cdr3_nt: TGTGCCAGCATCAACAGGGCCCTAATGAACACTGAAGCTTTCTTT
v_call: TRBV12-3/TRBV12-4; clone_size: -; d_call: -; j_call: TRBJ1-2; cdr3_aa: CASSEFSYGYTF; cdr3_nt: TGTGCCAGCAGTGAATTCAGCTATGGCTACACCTTC
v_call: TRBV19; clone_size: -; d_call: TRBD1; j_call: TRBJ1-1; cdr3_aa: CASNAGTENTEAFF; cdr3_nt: TGTGCCAGTAACGCCGGGACAGAGAACACTGAAGCTTTCTTT
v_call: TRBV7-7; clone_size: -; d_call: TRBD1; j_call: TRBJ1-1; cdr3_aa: CASSLTGGTEAFF; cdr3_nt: TGTGCCAGCAGCTTAACAGGGGGCACTGAAGCTTTCTTT
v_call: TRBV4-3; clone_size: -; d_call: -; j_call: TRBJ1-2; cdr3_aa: CASSPLVAPGGYTF; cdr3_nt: TGCGCCAGCAGCCCCCTGGTAGCCCCCGGCGGCTACACCTTC
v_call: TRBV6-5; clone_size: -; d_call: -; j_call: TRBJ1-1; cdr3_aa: CASSYGQGSGNTEAFF; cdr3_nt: TGTGCCAGCAGTTACGGCCAGGGGTCTGGGAACACTGAAGCTTTCTTT
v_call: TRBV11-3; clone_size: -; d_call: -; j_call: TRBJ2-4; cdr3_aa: CASSGAKNIQYF; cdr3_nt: TGTGCCAGCTCCGGAGCCAAAAACATTCAGTACTTC
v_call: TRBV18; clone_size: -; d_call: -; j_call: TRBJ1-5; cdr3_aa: CASSPFPDSPLGSQHF; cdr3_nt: TGTGCCAGCTCACCCTTTCCCGACAGCCCCTTAGGGTCCCAGCATTTT
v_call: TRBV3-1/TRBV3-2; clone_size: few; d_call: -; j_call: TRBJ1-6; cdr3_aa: CASSPLGREESPLHF; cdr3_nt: TGTGCCAGCAGCCCACTGGGCAGGGAAGAATCACCCCTCCACTTT
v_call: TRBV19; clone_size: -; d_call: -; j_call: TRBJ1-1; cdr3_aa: CASSIGGVRRTEAFF; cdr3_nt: TGTGCCAGTAGTATAGGGGGTGTGAGGAGGACTGAAGCTTTCTTT
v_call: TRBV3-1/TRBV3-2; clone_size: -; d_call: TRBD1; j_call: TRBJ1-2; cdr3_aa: CASSSGQGYGYTF; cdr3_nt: TGTGCCAGCAGCTCCGGACAGGGCTATGGCTACACCTTC